This TCR beta chain stems from a study of blood T cell repertoires in COVID-19. Looked up from germline, CDR1 is MNHEY and CDR2 is SMNVEV (reference sequence). This CDR3 is 15 amino acids long. V shed 1 base and J shed 0 bases, with 9 bases lying between them. The assay was immunoSEQ multiplex PCR, and TCRdb's table has in-frame clones only and misses some. The sample gives approximately 100,000 clones, more than 75% of which show up once; 25% is in the top ten. Sequencing was done on a sample of peripheral blood. The V gene is TRBV27, the J gene TRBJ1-1, with D hard to call. The TCR sequence derives from a human donor in a cohort sampled during active COVID-19. The CDR3: CASSLYSYMNTEAFF. The CDR3 region has the DNA TGTGCCAGCAGTTTATATAGTTATATGAACACTGAAGCTTTCTTT.